This T cell receptor beta chain was identified during a study of shared clonotypes between healthy human individuals. Study-wide points: A small donor pool kept down the genetic and exposure-history diversity that was represented.

V was clipped by 1 base and J by 5 bases; unmatched bases: 2. CDR3 length equals 13 residues. Per germline, CDR1 SQVTM and CDR2 ANQGSEA. Regarding this clone: The target antigen is unknown. Other DNA sequences in this specimen translate into the identical CDR3.

Only in-frame clones appear in the TCRdb table, and some are missing; sequencing was by immunoSEQ multiplex PCR. The table has 2 million to 2.5 million clones, 93% seen once. The J gene is TRBJ2-7, the V gene TRBV29-1; 10 nucleotides line up with TRBD2. This sequence was found in a man younger than 35 in good health. Some clones in this sample may be carry-over from other donors' samples. Sequenced material: naive CD4+ T cells from PBMCs. Sample subset: CD45RA+ positively selected. This CDR3 reads CSVEGLAGDEQYF. CDR3 nucleotides: TGCAGCGTTGAAGGGCTAGCGGGAGACGAGCAGTACTTC.